This entry features one T cell receptor beta chain sequence. Its antigen is currently unknown. Profiled with immunoSEQ multiplex PCR; TCRdb holds only in-frame clones, not every one. Of 90,000 to 100,000 clones detected, around nine tenths appear once; the ten largest clones hold 16%. Second doses were pooled across both intervals (about 4 or about 12 weeks). The source of the sample is a study of T cell responses to AZD1222 COVID-19 vaccine. Findings of the study overall: A reported finding is that nearly half of spike-specific TCRs target unmutated variant regions. CD4 TCRs linked to vaccination spanned spike, dominating at 160-218 and 743-854.

V was pared by 0 bases and J by 1 base, with 12 bases between. The CDR3 loop spans 16 amino acids. From germline, CDR1 is KGHSH and CDR2 LQKENI. The sample here was peripheral blood, taken 28 days after the second AZD1222 dose. The receptor's source is an adult who received the AZD1222 COVID-19 vaccine. The chain couples TRBV18 to TRBJ1-1; D might be TRBD1 (6 bases). In DNA form, the CDR3 reads TGTGCCAGCTCACCACCGCCCCAGGGGACGAACACTGAAGCTTTCTTT. It specifies CASSPPPQGTNTEAFF.